This TCR beta chain stems from a study of blood T cell repertoires in COVID-19. Germline lookup yields CDR1 GTSNPN and CDR2 SVGIG (reference sequence). V was clipped by 2 bases and J by 6 bases; unmatched bases: 9. This CDR3 is 15 amino acids long. Under the authors' procedure: By means of reference gene primer amplification, nucleated cell counts were estimated. Profiled with immunoSEQ multiplex PCR; TCRdb holds only in-frame clones, not every one. V, J and clone size are those of that table, while D and trimming were read from the DNA. The repertoire holds 110,000 to 150,000 clones, with around 80% as singletons.

Sequenced: peripheral blood. The TCR sequence derives from a woman aged 55-70 years with acute or convalescent COVID-19. The V call is TRBV30, the J call TRBJ1-5, with TRBD1 identical over 8 bases. The CDR3 DNA reads TGTGCCTGGAGTCCATTCCCCAGGGGGCGTCAGCCCCAGCATTTT. This encodes CAWSPFPRGRQPQHF.